The T cell receptor (beta chain) under discussion was sequenced for a study of cytomegalovirus exposure and HLA in healthy donors (dated by TCRdb to about 2017). About the full investigation: According to an earlier analysis of a few hundred of the donors, some 180 million T cells yielded over 90 million unique TCR beta sequences and 250 to 350 Gb of sequence data. An early release that covered 640 HLA-typed donors contained approximately 300 gigabases of sequencing data and tens of millions of unique TCR sequences. Among the roughly 390 genotyped donors, approximately 81% belonged to the genetic ancestry cluster associated with self-reported Caucasian donors. The study aimed to test whether signatures of past pathogen exposure could be identified by cataloging public T cell receptors. The T cell repertoires of 700 or so subjects were profiled by immunosequencing and related to cytomegalovirus serostatus. Along with the roughly 710-subject first cohort, a separate validation cohort of some 130 different subjects was used. To predict cytomegalovirus infection status, the study combined high-throughput TCR immunosequencing, statistical association of individual TCRs with disease status, and machine learning. A later analysis re-examined previously published TCR beta repertoires from over 500 donors and added high-resolution HLA genotyping to investigate patterns of TCR occurrence. Rather than drawing on any new phenotypic data, the later analysis identified candidate immune exposures from TCR beta sequences and the way those sequences occurred across donors. An earlier analysis of 587 of the donors applied high-throughput TCR beta sequencing to assess whether each TCR beta V gene segment acted as functional or pseudogenic. Donor age, sex, ethnicity and CMV serostatus were collected together with the repertoire data. A later genetic analysis took genome-wide SNP genotypes for about 65% of the roughly 670 donors and used that subset as a discovery cohort. Every repertoire in the discovery cohort had been generated on one and the same sequencing platform. HLA typing included class I and class II loci at four-digit resolution. The number of donors typed differed by locus, with about 629-630 for A, B, C, DRB1 and DQB1, around 520 for DQA1, under 610 for DPA1, and some 450 for DPB1. Because of strong linkage in the cohort, roughly five DR-DQ haplotypes were treated as single units for association and clustering. Among 398 genotyped donors of the cohort, an average of approximately 240,000 unique TCR beta nucleotide sequences were sequenced per donor, about a sixth of them non-productive.

Concerning this clone itself: Its antigen is unknown. Qualities for individual bases were not recorded, and no much larger clone is one base off.

Sequences ENHRY (CDR1) and SYGVKD (CDR2) are obtained from the germline V gene. From V the trimming removes 6 bases and from J it removes 2 bases, while the gene matches leave 9 bases of the junction unaccounted for. The CDR3 runs 15 residues from the cysteine to the phenylalanine. Solely the CDR3 DNA is kept, with 45 bases framed from the first base. What the research found in general, with its limitations: According to a later analysis, most CMV-associated TCR beta chains appeared to be HLA-restricted, and the HLA associations seemed to be driven largely by CMV exposure. The study listed 170 or so TCR beta chains as associated with cytomegalovirus. In vitro tests confirmed that a few of the cytomegalovirus-associated TCR beta chains recognize cytomegalovirus antigens. According to a later analysis, parvovirus B19, influenza, CMV and Epstein-Barr virus appeared linked to several top co-occurrence clusters. When HLA alleles, especially DR and DQ, strongly co-occurred, attributing TCR associations to individual alleles was difficult. Broadly in line with IMGT annotations, most TCR beta V segments showed up in productive rearrangements about 90% or about 30% of the time in an earlier analysis of roughly 590 of the donors. In a later analysis, the rate of TCR association differed among HLA loci, with DRB1 alleles having the most associated TCRs and HLA-C alleles having the fewest. Because counts were too low, roughly 16 rarely observed V segments, including chromosome 9 orphons, were left out of the earlier analysis of a few hundred of the donors. Sequencing depth was assumed to be roughly uniform across donors in the presence/absence analyses, though that assumption may not hold. Some IMGT-functional V segments, including TRBV6-2 and TRBV6-3, could not be distinguished by the 87-base-pair reads and were therefore excluded. In a later analysis, HLA-associated TCR beta chains were found to be more clonally expanded and to have lower generation probabilities than equally common non-associated chains. In both the original and validation cohorts, the classifier was reported to diagnose cytomegalovirus status with high specificity and sensitivity. A further reported finding was that TCR beta sequences accurately predicted the HLA-A and HLA-B alleles for most subjects in the first cohort. Compared with the roughly 600-donor mean, donors in an Asian-associated ancestry cluster had fewer N-insertions in productive TCRs, according to a later genetic analysis. Most TCR sequences were observed very rarely across donors, whereas some public TCRs were present in many individuals. The authors suggested that the approach could potentially be extended to other disease states and immunological phenotypes. HLA typing was unavailable for some donors at each locus, so association tests used only the typed subset. Only TCR beta chains were sequenced in this cohort, and the absence of alpha or paired-chain data limited detectable features. A later genetic analysis associated a missense DCLRE1C variant with V-gene and J-gene trimming of TCR beta chains, and an independent cohort replicated the association. CMV serostatus was the only immune exposure information available for the cohort. In a later analysis, more than 15,000 TCR beta sequences were associated with specific HLA alleles at a false discovery rate of 0.05. Correlated functional status among segregating V segments might be attributable to linkage disequilibrium, but an unknown experimental factor could not be ruled out. A cluster of highly shared sequence variants was judged likely to be a technical artifact of the sequencing pipeline.

The cohort consisted of 666 healthy bone marrow donors. Cohort members were all nominally healthy when sampled, although unrecorded immune exposures were likely present. The donor was CMV seropositive and belonged to the group of 250 to 300 seropositive cohort members. Every donor gave a peripheral blood sample, and the peripheral blood mononuclear cells from that sample were used for TCR beta sequencing. Genomic DNA was extracted from the blood cell samples with the Qiagen DNeasy Blood Extraction Kit. Libraries were built with the immunoSEQ multiplex PCR assay. For the multiplex PCR, a mixture combining 60 forward primers for TCR Vbeta segments and 13 reverse primers for TCR Jbeta segments was used. The CDR3 region of rearranged TCR beta genes was amplified from genomic DNA with a multiplex PCR assay. Amplified TCR beta libraries were sequenced as 87-base-pair reads on the Illumina HiSeq System. Regarding the original processing steps: In a later analysis, roughly 80 million unique TCR beta chains were counted across the 500 to 700 repertoires, and some 10 million of these chains were shared by at least two donors. A nearest-neighbor algorithm error-corrected the raw reads and collapsed the reads into unique sequences, merging closely related sequences to remove PCR and sequencing errors. To assign V, D and J gene segments, CDR3 sequences were aligned to IMGT reference sequences. For a sequence to be retained, a match of at least six nucleotides to both a V gene segment and a J gene segment was required. A rearrangement was called productive if the CDR3 had no stop codons and remained in frame with V and J, and every other rearrangement was called non-productive. Following IMGT convention, CDR3 was defined as the stretch from the second conserved V-encoded cysteine to the conserved J-encoded phenylalanine. In an earlier analysis of just under 600 of the donors, sequences lacking an unambiguous match to a single V gene segment were excluded. An earlier analysis of 500 to 600 of the donors classified V segments as functional when productive rearrangements were above 56.7% and as segregating when the standard deviation between donors was above 5%. A statistical classification framework was built to diagnose cytomegalovirus status from the catalog of TCR beta chain sequences. A later analysis assigned V and J genes by comparing TCR nucleotide sequences with IMGT/GENE-DB human TR gene sequences. In a later analysis, CDR3 sequences and most-parsimonious VDJ recombination scenarios were assigned using the TCRdist pipeline. In a later analysis, every TCR beta chain was defined by the combination of its CDR3 amino acid sequence and its V-gene family, and reads without a unique V-gene family were dropped. To address suspected cross-contamination and a sequencing artifact, a later analysis removed 592 highly shared, low-generation-probability nucleotide sequences. In a later analysis, a clonal expansion index for each public chain was calculated from normalized within-repertoire ranks of inferred template counts. A later analysis computed generation probabilities with a VDJ recombination model fitted to out-of-frame rearrangements, and checked the results against IGoR. A later analysis scored TCR-TCR, TCR-HLA and TCR-CMV co-occurrence with hypergeometric tests, applying a repertoire-size bias correction to TCR pairs. A later analysis estimated false discovery rates by permuting HLA or CMV assignments 20 times. In a later analysis, co-occurring TCRs were grouped with DBSCAN, and TCRdist sequence similarity was added when clustering was performed within HLA-allele-positive subsets. Co-occurrence clustering excluded repertoires with fewer than 30,000 or more than 120,000 public chains, plus five with anomalous nucleotide sharing. TCRdb took this table from immuneACCESS and kept in-frame rearrangements with V and J called. Such tables lack part of the clones; where checked against another copy, unresolved V genes explain under half of the gap, and the rest is unexplained. D and trimming were read from the DNA, whereas the V and J calls and clone size are those reported in that table. This sample comprises some 150,000 clones, about 78% of them detected only once. Approximately 6.3% of the sample is in the top ten clones.

The receptor was derived from a man aged 35 to 55 in good health and CMV-seropositive. The chain uses TRBV10-3 and TRBJ1-2, with 7 central nucleotides matching TRBD1. The sample comprised PBMCs. The encoded CDR3 is CAIREFRQGNYGYTF. Here is the DNA: TGTGCCATCAGAGAATTCCGACAGGGAAACTATGGCTACACCTTC.